One sample yielded the 30 T cell receptor beta chains listed below, sequenced in a study of technical replicates of blood from several donors (dated by TCRdb to about 2017). The library was produced with the immunoSEQ multiplex PCR assay. Drawn from immuneACCESS, this table holds only the in-frame rearrangements with V and J called that TCRdb kept. Clones are partly lost; checked studies trace under half to an unresolved V gene and leave the rest unexplained. In this sample the table shows 82,000 or so clones, roughly 95% of which occur a single time. The top ten clones comprise 0.37% of the sample. Input material: T cells isolated from PBMCs. These TCRs come from a human donor in good health.

The chain is built from TRBV21-1 and TRBJ2-1; TRBD1 reflects the table's D call only, with no check against the DNA. TRBV21-1 is a known pseudogene. The CDR3 contains 13 residues. This CDR3 is CAIPDRCHNEQFF. The CDR3, as DNA: TGTGCCATCCCGGACAGATGCCACAATGAGCAGTTCTTC.

V usage is TRBV19 and J usage is TRBJ1-2; D perhaps matches TRBD1 (5 bases). This CDR3 comprises 13 residues. V was cut by 9 bases and J by 4 bases, with 15 bases left in between. Germline V gene sequence: CDR1 LNHDA, CDR2 SQIVND (reference sequence). The chain's CDR3 is CASEDKGAYGYTF. For the CDR3, the DNA is TGTGCCAGCGAGGATAAAGGGGCCTATGGCTACACCTTC.

V is TRBV18 and J is TRBJ2-3; tentative D call: TRBD2 (5 bases). Trimming took off 4 bases at V and 1 base at J, with 9 bases between the two ends. Germline CDR1 and CDR2: KGHSH and LQKENI. The length of the CDR3 is 14 residues. Here the CDR3 DNA reads TGTGCCAGCTCACTGGAGAGGGGCACAGATACGCAGTATTTT. Its protein product is CASSLERGTDTQYF. Looking up the rest from reference TRBV18 and TRBJ2-3 gives the full variable domain: NAGVMQNPRHLVRRRGQEARLRCSPMKGHSHVYWYRQLPEEGLKFMVYLQKENIIDESGMPKERFSAEFPKEGPSILRIQQVVRGDSAAYFCASSLERGTDTQYFGPGTRLTVL.

The V gene is TRBV5-1, the J gene TRBJ2-1; TRBD2 matches 10 bases. Trimming removed 4 bases from V and 6 bases from J; junction bases left unmatched: 4. CDR1 is SGHRS and CDR2 is YFSETQ in the germline V gene. This CDR3 comprises 14 residues. CDR3 nucleotide sequence: TGCGCCAGCAGCCCCCTAGCGGGAGCCAATGAGCAGTTCTTC. Translation gives CASSPLAGANEQFF.

This clone was observed a few times. The rearrangement uses TRBV2 and TRBJ2-2, with D possibly matching TRBD2 (5 bases). Looked up from germline, CDR1 is SNHLY and CDR2 is FYNNEI. The CDR3 sequence is 15 residues long. V lost 6 bases to trimming and J lost 3 bases, with 14 bases between them. CDR3 sequence: CASRRSAGYTGELFF. CDR3 DNA: TGTGCCAGCAGGAGATCGGCGGGTTACACCGGGGAGCTGTTTTTT.

The chain recombines TRBV4-1 with TRBJ2-7; D gene unclear. The CDR3 sequence is 15 residues long. Germline V gene data show CDR1 as MGHRA and CDR2 as YSYEKL. V lost 1 base and J 2 bases, leaving 12 bases between the germline ends. CDR3 in amino acids: CASSQATERPYEQYF. CDR3 DNA: TGCGCCAGCAGCCAAGCGACTGAGCGTCCCTACGAGCAGTACTTC.

The chain is built from TRBV7-9 and TRBJ1-3, with a possible D match to TRBD1 (6 bases). The CDR3 sequence is 15 residues long. Per germline, CDR1 SEHNR and CDR2 FQNEAQ (reference sequence). The ends were cut back, 9 bases at V and 0 bases at J, with 15 bases in the middle. The DNA of the CDR3 is TGTGCCAGTACCAGGGGAGAGGGCTCTGGAAACACCATATATTTT. Its protein is CASTRGEGSGNTIYF.

The chain links TRBV12-5 to TRBJ2-7; TRBD1 is a possible D gene (5 bases). The V and J ends lost 3 bases and 3 bases respectively, with 9 bases between them. Germline CDR1 reads LGHNT; CDR2 reads FRNRAP. The CDR3 loop spans 13 amino acids. The CDR3 coding sequence is TGTGCTAGTGGTTTAGACAGCAACTACGAGCAGTACTTC. This codes for CASGLDSNYEQYF.

The chain carries TRBV6-5 and TRBJ2-1; 8 nucleotides match TRBD2. Germline V gene data show CDR1 as MNHEY and CDR2 as SVGAGI. There are 12 residues in the CDR3. V shed 4 bases, J shed 15 bases, and the junction held 8 bases outside the gene matches. The CDR3 loop reads CASSSGTSSLFF. CDR3 in DNA: TGTGCCAGCAGTTCAGGGACTAGTTCACTGTTCTTC.

This clone occurred once. The V gene is TRBV6-1, the J gene TRBJ1-4; 8 bases match TRBD1. J gave up 4 bases and V 6 bases, and 7 bases lay outside the gene matches. The CDR3 sequence is 15 residues long. The germline CDR1 and CDR2 sequences are MNHNS and SASEGT. CDR3 loop: CASSSRTGINEKLFF. The DNA for the CDR3 is TGTGCCAGCAGCTCCAGGACAGGGATTAATGAAAAACTGTTTTTT.

This sequence joins TRBV19 and TRBJ1-1; D remains unclear. V gave up 5 bases and J gave up 0 bases, with 13 bases separating them. The CDR3 has 15 amino acids. The germline V gene has CDR1 LNHDA and CDR2 SQIVND (reference sequence). The CDR3 sequence: CASSPRSNMNTEAFF. The CDR3 DNA sequence: TGTGCCAGTAGTCCCCGGAGTAACATGAACACTGAAGCTTTCTTT.

The chain joins TRBV13 to TRBJ2-2; D call uncertain. The CDR3 loop spans 14 amino acids. The V end was cut by 4 bases, the J end by 4 bases, with 10 bases between. Germline V gene sequence: CDR1 PRHDT, CDR2 FYEKMQ (reference sequence). This chain's CDR3 is CASSYSLGTGELFF. CDR3 nucleotides: TGTGCCAGCAGCTACAGCCTGGGCACCGGGGAGCTGTTTTTT.

The chain links TRBV5-1 to TRBJ2-7; possibly TRBD2 for D (6 bases). Trimming took off 6 bases at V and 5 bases at J, with 18 bases between the two ends. The germline gives CDR1 SGHRS, CDR2 YFSETQ. CDR3 size: 14 residues. The CDR3 sequence: CASTPLPGEDEQYF. The DNA of the CDR3 is TGCGCCAGCACCCCCCTCCCGGGGGAAGACGAGCAGTACTTC.

CDR3 DNA: TGTGCCAGTGCGGAGGGGGCGAGTACTGAAGCTTTCTTT. Its translation: CASAEGASTEAFF. The chain is built from TRBV7-6 and TRBJ1-1, with 7 nucleotides matching TRBD1. The CDR3 length is 13 residues. Germline CDR1 reads SGHVS; CDR2 reads FNYEAQ. V lost 9 bases, J lost 5 bases, and 9 bases stayed unmatched. Full variable domain (outside the CDR3, taken from reference TRBV7-6 and TRBJ1-1): GAGVSQSPRYKVTKRGQDVALRCDPISGHVSLYWYRQALGQGPEFLTYFNYEAQQDKSGLPNDRFSAERPEGSISTLTIQRTEQRDSAMYRCASAEGASTEAFFGQGTRLTVV.

This clone was recorded only once. This chain links TRBV7-3 with TRBJ2-2; 7 nucleotides line up with TRBD2. The length of the CDR3 is 14 residues. The V and J ends lost 5 bases and 1 base, in that order; junction bases with no gene match: 1. Per the germline V gene, CDR1 is SGHTA and CDR2 is FQGTGA. This chain's CDR3 is CASSPSGNTGELFF. In DNA form, the CDR3 reads TGTGCCAGCAGCCCTAGCGGGAACACCGGGGAGCTGTTTTTT.

The chain carries TRBV5-4 and TRBJ1-1; D perhaps matches TRBD1 (5 bases). V was shortened by 5 bases and J by 4 bases, with 18 bases between the two germline ends. Germline CDR1 and CDR2: SGHNT and YYREEE (reference sequence). The CDR3 extends over 15 amino acids. CDR3 loop: CASSHGTGEVTEAFF. CDR3 coding DNA: TGTGCCAGCAGTCACGGAACGGGGGAGGTCACTGAAGCTTTCTTT.

The chain uses TRBV30 and TRBJ2-1, with 10 bases lining up with TRBD1. CDR3 size: 14 residues. Germline V lookup: CDR1 GTSNPN, CDR2 SVGIG (reference sequence). Unmatched junction bases numbered 0, after V lost 1 base and J lost 3 bases. CDR3: CAWSGDRGYNEQFF. The CDR3 nucleotides are TGTGCCTGGAGTGGGGACAGGGGCTACAATGAGCAGTTCTTC.

V is TRBV6-1 and J is TRBJ2-7; the D gene is possibly TRBD1 (5 bases). The CDR3 loop spans 15 amino acids. Looked up from germline, CDR1 is MNHNS and CDR2 is SASEGT. The V and J ends lost 2 bases and 1 base respectively, with 12 bases between them. The CDR3 sequence is CASSELAGSSYEQYF. In DNA, the CDR3 is TGTGCCAGCAGTGAATTAGCAGGGTCTTCCTACGAGCAGTACTTC.

V usage is TRBV20-1 and J usage is TRBJ2-1; possibly TRBD2 for D (5 bases). V shed 5 bases and J shed 7 bases, with 9 bases lying between them. CDR3 length: 11 amino acids. Germline CDR1 is DFQATT and CDR2 is SNEGSKA (reference sequence). CDR3 sequence (DNA): TGCAGTGCTTCTGGCGGGAATGAGCAGTTCTTC. Protein: CSASGGNEQFF.

The genes are TRBV28 and TRBJ2-1; 11 bases fit TRBD2. The trim removed 6 bases at V and 10 bases at J, leaving 8 bases unmatched. Germline V gene data show CDR1 as MDHEN and CDR2 as SYDVKM. The CDR3 spans 14 residues. The DNA for the CDR3 is TGTGCCAGCAGACCTAGCGGGAGGTCAGGGGAGCAGTTCTTC. The encoded protein is CASRPSGRSGEQFF.

The chain couples TRBV27 to TRBJ2-2; tentative D call: TRBD2 (6 bases). Germline V lookup: CDR1 MNHEY, CDR2 SMNVEV (reference sequence). Trimming pared 0 bases from V and 5 bases from J, leaving 10 bases between. The CDR3 is 15 amino acids. Here the CDR3 reads CASSLSRTMTGELFF. CDR3 nucleotide sequence: TGTGCCAGCAGTTTATCCCGGACTATGACCGGGGAGCTGTTTTTT.

The chain is built from TRBV4-1 and TRBJ2-4; 7 bases line up with TRBD2. This CDR3 comprises 18 residues. The germline gives CDR1 MGHRA, CDR2 YSYEKL. J gave up 1 base and V 0 bases, and 9 bases lay outside the gene matches. The CDR3 DNA follows: TGCGCCAGCAGCCAAGAATATGCGGGGGTTGGGGCCAAAAACATTCAGTACTTC. It translates to CASSQEYAGVGAKNIQYF.

The rearrangement joins TRBV9 to TRBJ2-1; D is uncertain. The CDR3 extends over 13 amino acids. CDR1 is SGDLS and CDR2 is YYNGEE in the germline V gene. V dropped 4 bases and J dropped 6 bases, with 11 bases sitting between them. This chain's CDR3 is CASSKEVVNEQFF. CDR3 in DNA: TGTGCCAGCAGCAAAGAGGTAGTCAATGAGCAGTTCTTC. The variable domain in full, with the rest retrieved from reference TRBV9 and TRBJ2-1, is DSGVTQTPKHLITATGQRVTLRCSPRSGDLSVYWYQQSLDQGLQFLIQYYNGEERAKGNILERFSAQQFPDLHSELNLSSLELGDSALYFCASSKEVVNEQFFGPGTRLTVL.

This chain joins TRBV28 and TRBJ1-5, with 8 positions matching TRBD1. The V and J ends lost 7 bases and 1 base, in that order; junction bases with no gene match: 9. The germline CDR1 and CDR2 sequences are MDHEN and SYDVKM. This CDR3 region has 16 residues. Here the CDR3 reads CASNPRGRGSNQPQHF. CDR3 nucleotides: TGTGCCAGCAACCCCAGGGGGCGGGGGAGCAATCAGCCCCAGCATTTT.

The chain is built from TRBV5-1 and TRBJ1-4; a possible D gene is TRBD1 (5 bases). Germline V gene data show CDR1 as SGHRS and CDR2 as YFSETQ. This CDR3 region has 16 residues. V lost 5 bases to trimming and J lost 0 bases, with 14 bases between them. The CDR3 DNA reads TGCGCCAGCAGTGGGGGGACGCTTGCAACTAATGAAAAACTGTTTTTT. It encodes CASSGGTLATNEKLFF.

This sequence joins TRBV6-5 and TRBJ2-7, with 9 bases identical to TRBD1. V trimming: 2 bases; J trimming: 7 bases; junction bases outside the gene matches: 12. The germline V gene encodes CDR1 MNHEY and CDR2 SVGAGI. The length of the CDR3 is 16 residues. CDR3 in amino acids: CASSYPGQGPVWEQYF. The CDR3, as DNA: TGTGCCAGCAGTTACCCGGGACAGGGACCGGTCTGGGAGCAGTACTTC.

The rearrangement links TRBV9 to TRBJ2-7, with unresolved D. Per the germline V gene, CDR1 is SGDLS and CDR2 is YYNGEE. Trimming removed 3 bases from V and 0 bases from J, with 13 bases in between. The CDR3 extends over 15 amino acids. The CDR3 region has the DNA TGTGCCAGCAGCGAATTCGACTTCAGCTCCTACGAGCAGTACTTC. Its protein is CASSEFDFSSYEQYF.

CDR3 in DNA: TGTGCCATCTCCGGACAGGGGGCTGCGGACACTGAAGCTTTCTTT. Translating gives CAISGQGAADTEAFF. V and J are TRBV10-3 and TRBJ1-1; the match to TRBD1 covers 11 bases. The trim removed 8 bases at V and 3 bases at J, leaving 8 bases unmatched. Germline lookup yields CDR1 ENHRY and CDR2 SYGVKD. The CDR3 is made up of 15 amino acids.

The chain uses TRBV5-1 and TRBJ2-7; 12 bases are a match to TRBD2. Losses at the gene ends were 1 base for V and 1 base for J; bases not matched to a gene: 12. The germline V gene has CDR1 SGHRS and CDR2 YFSETQ. This CDR3 has 19 residues. CDR3 residues: CASSLFVATSGSGSYEQYF. The CDR3 nucleotides are TGCGCCAGCAGCTTGTTTGTTGCGACTAGCGGGAGTGGGTCCTACGAGCAGTACTTC.

The V and J genes are TRBV5-1 and TRBJ2-5; TRBD2 matches 7 bases. The CDR3 covers 17 residues. Germline V CDR1 and CDR2: SGHRS, YFSETQ. Trimming cost V 5 bases and J 3 bases; bases outside gene matches: 16. CDR3 nucleotide sequence: TGCGCCAGCAGACGCCATCTTGGTGGGGGGGATAAAGAGACCCAGTACTTC. Protein product: CASRRHLGGGDKETQYF.